This T cell receptor (beta chain) originates from a study of T cell responses to AZD1222 COVID-19 vaccine. This table comes from immunoSEQ multiplex PCR, and its TCRdb copy is limited to in-frame clones, with some not included. The sample yields over 60,000 clones, less than 85% seen once. Study-wide points: Among spike-specific TCRs, nearly half reportedly target unmutated variant regions. CD4 TCRs linked to vaccination spanned spike, dominating at 160-218 and 743-854.

CDR3 length equals 15 residues. Per germline, CDR1 SGHKS and CDR2 YYEKEE (reference sequence). J was trimmed by 6 bases and V by 4 bases; bases with no gene match: 12. Details on this clone: What it binds is unknown.

This TCR came from an adult in good health. Sequenced here: peripheral blood, sampled on day 0 of MenACWY control vaccination. The chain links TRBV5-5 to TRBJ2-5; 7 nucleotides match TRBD2. The DNA for the CDR3 is TGTGCCAGCAGCGGCGGGGGTATGGTAGGACAGACCCAGTACTTC. It yields the protein CASSGGGMVGQTQYF. Based on the CDR3 plus reference TRBV5-5 and TRBJ2-5, the full variable domain is DAGVTQSPTHLIKTRGQQVTLRCSPISGHKSVSWYQQVLGQGPQFIFQYYEKEERGRGNFPDRFSARQFPNYSSELNVNALLLGDSALYLCASSGGGMVGQTQYFGPGTRLLVL.